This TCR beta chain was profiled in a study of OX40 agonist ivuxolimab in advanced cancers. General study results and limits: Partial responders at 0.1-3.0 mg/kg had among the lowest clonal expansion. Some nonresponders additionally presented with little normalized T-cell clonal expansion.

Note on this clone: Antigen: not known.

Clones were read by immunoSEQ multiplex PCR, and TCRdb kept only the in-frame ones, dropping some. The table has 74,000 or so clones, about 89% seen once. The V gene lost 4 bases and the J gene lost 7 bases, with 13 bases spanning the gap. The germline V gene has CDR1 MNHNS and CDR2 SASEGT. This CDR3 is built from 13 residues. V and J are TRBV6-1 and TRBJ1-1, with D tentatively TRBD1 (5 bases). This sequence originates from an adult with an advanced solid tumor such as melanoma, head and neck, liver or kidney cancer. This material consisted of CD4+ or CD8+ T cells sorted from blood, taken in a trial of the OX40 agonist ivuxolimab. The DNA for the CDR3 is TGTGCCAGCAGTGGCCAGGGACGGAGTGAAGCTTTCTTT. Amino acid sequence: CASSGQGRSEAFF.